Described below is a single TCR beta chain sequence and its context. Other DNA sequences in the sample encode the same CDR3. CDR1 is SEHNR, CDR2 FQNEAQ, per germline (reference sequence). The V end lost 3 bases, the J end lost 5 bases, and 8 bases lay between the germline ends. The CDR3 totals 13 residues. The data were taken from a study of blood T cell repertoires in COVID-19. Profiling relied on immunoSEQ multiplex PCR, and the TCRdb table lists in-frame clones only, not all of them. The data contain tens of thousands of clones, 70% to 90% of them singletons. The TCR originated in a man aged 55 to 70 with acute or convalescent COVID-19. The chain carries TRBV7-9 and TRBJ1-5, with a possible D match to TRBD1 (6 bases). Material: peripheral blood. CDR3 bases: TGTGCCAGCAGCTTGACAGGAGATCAGCCCCAGCATTTT. Protein sequence: CASSLTGDQPQHF.